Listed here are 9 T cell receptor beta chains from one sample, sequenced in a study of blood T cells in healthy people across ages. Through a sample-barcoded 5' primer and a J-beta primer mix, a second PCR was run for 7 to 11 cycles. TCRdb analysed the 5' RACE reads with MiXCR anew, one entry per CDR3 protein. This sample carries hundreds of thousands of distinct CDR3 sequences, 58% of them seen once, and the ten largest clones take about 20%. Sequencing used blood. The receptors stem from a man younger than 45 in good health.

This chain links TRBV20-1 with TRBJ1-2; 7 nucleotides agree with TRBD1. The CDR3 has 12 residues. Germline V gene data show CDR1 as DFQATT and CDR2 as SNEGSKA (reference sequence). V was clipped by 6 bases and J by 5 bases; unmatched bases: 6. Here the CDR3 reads CSARQGPYGYTF. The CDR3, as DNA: TGCAGTGCCAGACAGGGACCATATGGCTACACCTTC.

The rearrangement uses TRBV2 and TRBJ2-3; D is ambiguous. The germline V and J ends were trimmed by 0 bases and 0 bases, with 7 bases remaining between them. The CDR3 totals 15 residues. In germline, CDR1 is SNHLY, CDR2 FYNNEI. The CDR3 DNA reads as TGTGCCAGCAGTGAAGCCATGACTAGCACAGATACGCAGTATTTT. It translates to CASSEAMTSTDTQYF.

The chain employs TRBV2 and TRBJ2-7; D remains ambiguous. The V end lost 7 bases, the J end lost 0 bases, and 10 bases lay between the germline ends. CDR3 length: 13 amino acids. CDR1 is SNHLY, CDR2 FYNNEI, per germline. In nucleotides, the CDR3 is TGTGCCAGCATTTCTGAAGTCTCCTACGAGCAGTACTTC. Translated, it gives CASISEVSYEQYF. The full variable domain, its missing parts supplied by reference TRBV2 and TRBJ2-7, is EPEVTQTPSHQVTQMGQEVILRCVPISNHLYFYWYRQILGQKVEFLVSFYNNEISEKSEIFDDQFSVERPDGSNFTLKIRSTKLEDSAMYFCASISEVSYEQYFGPGTRLTVT.

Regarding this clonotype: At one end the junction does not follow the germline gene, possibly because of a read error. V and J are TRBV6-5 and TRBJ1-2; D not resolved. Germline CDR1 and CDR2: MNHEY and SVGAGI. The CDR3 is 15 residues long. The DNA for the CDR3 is TGTGCCAGCAGTTACTCGGGAAAGTTGGCCTATGGCCACACCTTC. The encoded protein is CASSYSGKLAYGHTF.

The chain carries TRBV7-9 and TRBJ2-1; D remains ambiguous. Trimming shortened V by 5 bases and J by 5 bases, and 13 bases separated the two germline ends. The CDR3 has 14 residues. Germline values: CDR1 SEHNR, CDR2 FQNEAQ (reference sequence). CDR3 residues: CASSLDWGNNEQFF. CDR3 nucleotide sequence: TGTGCCAGCAGCCTCGATTGGGGAAACAATGAGCAGTTCTTC.

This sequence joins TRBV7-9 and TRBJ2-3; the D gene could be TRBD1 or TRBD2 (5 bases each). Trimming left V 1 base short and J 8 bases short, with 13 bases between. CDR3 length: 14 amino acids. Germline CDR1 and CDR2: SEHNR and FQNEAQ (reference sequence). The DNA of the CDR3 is TGTGCCAGCAGCTTAGTGGGGGATTCGGTTACGCAGTATTTT. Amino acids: CASSLVGDSVTQYF.

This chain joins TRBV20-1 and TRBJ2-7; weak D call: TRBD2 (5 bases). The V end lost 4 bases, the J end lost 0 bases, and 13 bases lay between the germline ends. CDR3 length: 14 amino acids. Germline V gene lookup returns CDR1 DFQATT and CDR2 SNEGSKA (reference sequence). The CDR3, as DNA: TGCAGTGCTACCGAGCTAGGGAGCTCCTACGAGCAGTACTTC. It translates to CSATELGSSYEQYF.

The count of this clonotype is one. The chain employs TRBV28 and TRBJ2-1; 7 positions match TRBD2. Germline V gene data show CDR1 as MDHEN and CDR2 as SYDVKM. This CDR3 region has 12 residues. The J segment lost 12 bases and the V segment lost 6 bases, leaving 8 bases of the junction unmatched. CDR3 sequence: CASRGGRSVQFF. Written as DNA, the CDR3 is TGTGCCAGCAGGGGCGGGAGAAGCGTGCAGTTCTTC.

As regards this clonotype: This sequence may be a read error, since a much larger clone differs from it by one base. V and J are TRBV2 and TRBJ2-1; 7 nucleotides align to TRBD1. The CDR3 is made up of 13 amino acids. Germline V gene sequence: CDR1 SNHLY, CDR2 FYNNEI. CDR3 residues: CASTYTGEYEQLF. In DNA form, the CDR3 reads TGTGCCAGCACTTACACAGGGGAGTATGAGCAGTTATTC.